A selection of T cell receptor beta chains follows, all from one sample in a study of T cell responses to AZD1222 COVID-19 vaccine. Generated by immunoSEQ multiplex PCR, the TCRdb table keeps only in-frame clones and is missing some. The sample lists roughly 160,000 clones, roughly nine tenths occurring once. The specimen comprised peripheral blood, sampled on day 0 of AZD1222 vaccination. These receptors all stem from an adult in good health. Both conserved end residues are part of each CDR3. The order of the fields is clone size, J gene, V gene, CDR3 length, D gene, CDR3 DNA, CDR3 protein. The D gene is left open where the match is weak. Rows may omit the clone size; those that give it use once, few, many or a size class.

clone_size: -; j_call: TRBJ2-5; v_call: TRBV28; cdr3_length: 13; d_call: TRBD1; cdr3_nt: TGTGCCAGCAGTACAGGGGTCCAAGAGACCCAGTACTTC; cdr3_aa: CASSTGVQETQYF
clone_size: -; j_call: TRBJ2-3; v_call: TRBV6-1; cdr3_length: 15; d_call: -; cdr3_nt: TGTGCCAGCAGTGAAGCCGACAGACTGTTGGGTACGCAGTATTTT; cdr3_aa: CASSEADRLLGTQYF
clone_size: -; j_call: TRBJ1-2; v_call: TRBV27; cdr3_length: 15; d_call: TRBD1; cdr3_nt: TGTGCCAGCAGCCCCCGGGACAGGGGCTTCTATGGCTACACCTTC; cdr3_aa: CASSPRDRGFYGYTF
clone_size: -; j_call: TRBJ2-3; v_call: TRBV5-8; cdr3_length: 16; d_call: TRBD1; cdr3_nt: TGTGCCAGCAGCTTCGGGACAGGGGGCGGGACAGATACGCAGTATTTT; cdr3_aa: CASSFGTGGGTDTQYF
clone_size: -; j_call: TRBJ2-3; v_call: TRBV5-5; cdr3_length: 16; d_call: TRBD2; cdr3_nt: TGTGCCAGCAGCTTAGGGACTAGCGGGTCCACAGATACGCAGTATTTT; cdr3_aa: CASSLGTSGSTDTQYF
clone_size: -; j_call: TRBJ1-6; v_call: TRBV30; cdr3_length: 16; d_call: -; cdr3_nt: TGTGCCTGGAGTGTAGAGGACAGCTCCTATAATTCACCCCTCCACTTT; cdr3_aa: CAWSVEDSSYNSPLHF
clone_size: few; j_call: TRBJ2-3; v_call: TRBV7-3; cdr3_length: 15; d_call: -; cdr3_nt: TGTGCCAGCAGCCCCGGGACTGCAACGTTGGATACGCAGTATTTT; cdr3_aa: CASSPGTATLDTQYF
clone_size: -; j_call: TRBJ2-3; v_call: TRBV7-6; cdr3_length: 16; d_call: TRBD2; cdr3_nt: TGTGCCAGCAGCTTTGGGACTAGCGGGGCAACAGATACGCAGTATTTT; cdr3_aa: CASSFGTSGATDTQYF
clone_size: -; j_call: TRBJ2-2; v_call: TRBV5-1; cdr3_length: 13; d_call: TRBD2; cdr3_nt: TGCGCCAGCAGCTTGAGCGGGGCCGGGGAGCTGTTTTTT; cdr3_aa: CASSLSGAGELFF
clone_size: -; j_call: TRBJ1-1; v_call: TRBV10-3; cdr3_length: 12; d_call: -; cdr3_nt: TGTGCCACCAGGGGCGTTAACACTGAAGCTTTCTTT; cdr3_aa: CATRGVNTEAFF
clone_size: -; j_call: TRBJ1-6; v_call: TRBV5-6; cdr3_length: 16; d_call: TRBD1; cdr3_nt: TGTGCCAGCAGCTTGCCCACACAGGGGGTGCGATCACCCCTCCACTTT; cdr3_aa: CASSLPTQGVRSPLHF
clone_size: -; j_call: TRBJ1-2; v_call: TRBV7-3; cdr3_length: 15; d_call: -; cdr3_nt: TGTGCCAGCAGCCCAATTGGACGATCGGACTATGGCTACACCTTC; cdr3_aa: CASSPIGRSDYGYTF
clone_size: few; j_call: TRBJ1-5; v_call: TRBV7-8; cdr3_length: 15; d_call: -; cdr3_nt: TGTGCCAGCAGCTTAGAGTATAATAGCAATCAGCCCCAGCATTTT; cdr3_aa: CASSLEYNSNQPQHF
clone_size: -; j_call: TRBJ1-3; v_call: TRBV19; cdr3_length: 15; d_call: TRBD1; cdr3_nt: TGTGCCAGTAGTGGGACAGACATCTCTGGAAACACCATATATTTT; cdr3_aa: CASSGTDISGNTIYF
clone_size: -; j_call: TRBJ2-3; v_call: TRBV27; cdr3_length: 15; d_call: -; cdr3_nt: TGTGCCAGCAGTTTATTCCGGGGAAGCACAGATACGCAGTATTTT; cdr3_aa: CASSLFRGSTDTQYF
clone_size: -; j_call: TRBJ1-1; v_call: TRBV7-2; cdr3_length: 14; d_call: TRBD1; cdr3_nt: TGTGCCAGCAGCACGACAGGGGGATTCACTGAAGCTTTCTTT; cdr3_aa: CASSTTGGFTEAFF
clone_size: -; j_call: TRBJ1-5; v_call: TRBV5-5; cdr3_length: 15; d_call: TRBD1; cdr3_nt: TGTGCCAGCAGCCAACAGGGGGCTGGCAATCAGCCCCAGCATTTT; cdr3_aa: CASSQQGAGNQPQHF
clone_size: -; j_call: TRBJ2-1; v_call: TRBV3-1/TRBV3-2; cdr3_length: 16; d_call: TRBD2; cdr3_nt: TGTGCCAGCAGCCTCATGGGCACTAGCGGGGGGTATGAGCAGTTCTTC; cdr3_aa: CASSLMGTSGGYEQFF
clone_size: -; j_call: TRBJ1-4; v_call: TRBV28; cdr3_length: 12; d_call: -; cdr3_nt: TGTGCCAGCAGTCCGAGGGTTGAAAAACTGTTTTTT; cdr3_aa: CASSPRVEKLFF
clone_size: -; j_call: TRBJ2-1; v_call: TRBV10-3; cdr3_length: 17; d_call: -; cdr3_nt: TGTGCCATCAGTGACCCCGATGTGAGACACAGGTACAATGAGCAGTTCTTC; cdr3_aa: CAISDPDVRHRYNEQFF
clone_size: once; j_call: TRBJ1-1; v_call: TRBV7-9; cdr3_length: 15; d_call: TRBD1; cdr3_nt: TGTGCCAGCAGCTCGGGACAGGGGTTGAACACTGAAGCTTTCTTT; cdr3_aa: CASSSGQGLNTEAFF
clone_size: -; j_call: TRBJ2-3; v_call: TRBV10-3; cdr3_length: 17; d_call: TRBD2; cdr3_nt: TGTGCCATCAGTGATCTAGCGGGGAAGACTAGCACAGATACGCAGTATTTT; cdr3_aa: CAISDLAGKTSTDTQYF
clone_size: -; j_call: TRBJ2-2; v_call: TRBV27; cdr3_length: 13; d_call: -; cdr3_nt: TGTGCCAGCTCAACATCCGCAACCGGGGAGCTGTTTTTT; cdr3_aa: CASSTSATGELFF
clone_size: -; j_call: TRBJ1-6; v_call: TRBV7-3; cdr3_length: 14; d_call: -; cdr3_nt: TGTGCCAGCAGCTTAAACAGGGATGATTCACCCCTCCACTTT; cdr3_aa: CASSLNRDDSPLHF